The T cell receptor beta chain described here comes from a study of regulatory T cells in long-lasting Graves disease. About the research overall: The criterion for persistent Graves' disease was over 5 years of antithyroid drugs with positive TSH receptor antibodies. The study's findings and limits: For persistent Graves' patients, TCR diversity was lower than for newly diagnosed ones.

The CDR3 consists of 14 residues. Germline lookup yields CDR1 SNHLY and CDR2 FYNNEI. V lost 7 bases, J lost 0 bases, and 10 bases lay in between. This clonotype was seen ten or more times. Antigen specificity is unknown. iRepertoire HTBI primers and Arm-PCR of CDR3 regions built TCR beta libraries. TCRdb re-derived calls from the multiplex PCR reads in MiXCR, one entry per CDR3 protein. The sample shows 300,000 to 500,000 distinct CDR3 sequences, about 20% of them seen only once. This sample's time point: persistent/refractory GD, antithyroid drugs over 5 years with positive TRAb. With RNA extracted from PBMCs as input, the TCR library was made. The EDTA tubes were filled with about 10 milliliters of drawn peripheral blood.

This chain uses TRBV2 with TRBJ2-4, with D unclear. The specimen comprised peripheral blood mononuclear cells (PBMCs), sampled when the disease was refractory, from a patient treated with antithyroid drugs. This clonotype was obtained from a female donor with Graves disease. For the CDR3, the DNA is TGTGCCAGCATCGAGAGCGTAGCCAAAAACATTCAGTACTTC. It yields the protein CASIESVAKNIQYF.